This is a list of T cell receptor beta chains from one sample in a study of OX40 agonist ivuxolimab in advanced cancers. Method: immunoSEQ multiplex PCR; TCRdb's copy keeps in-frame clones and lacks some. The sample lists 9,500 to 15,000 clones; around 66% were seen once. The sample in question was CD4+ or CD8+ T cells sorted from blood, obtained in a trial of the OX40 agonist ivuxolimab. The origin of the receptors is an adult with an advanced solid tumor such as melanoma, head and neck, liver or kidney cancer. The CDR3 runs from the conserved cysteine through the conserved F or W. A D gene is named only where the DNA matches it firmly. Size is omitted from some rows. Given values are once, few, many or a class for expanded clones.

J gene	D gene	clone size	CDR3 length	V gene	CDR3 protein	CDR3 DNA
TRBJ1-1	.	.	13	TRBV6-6	CASSYSSGAEAFF	TGTGCCAGCAGTTACTCTTCGGGGGCGGAAGCTTTCTTT
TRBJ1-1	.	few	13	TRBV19	CASSIDRVTEAFF	TGTGCCAGTAGTATAGACAGGGTTACTGAAGCTTTCTTT
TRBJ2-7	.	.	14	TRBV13	CASSLDRGGYEQYF	TGTGCCAGCAGCTTAGATCGTGGCGGTTACGAGCAGTACTTC
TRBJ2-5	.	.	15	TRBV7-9	CASSLGVSFQETQYF	TGTGCCAGCAGCTTAGGTGTCAGTTTTCAAGAGACCCAGTACTTC
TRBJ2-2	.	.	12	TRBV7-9	CASSTRTGELFF	TGTGCCAGCAGCACTCGCACCGGGGAGCTGTTTTTT
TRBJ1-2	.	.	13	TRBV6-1	CASRRSGVDGYTF	TGTGCCAGCCGCAGATCGGGTGTGGATGGCTACACCTTC
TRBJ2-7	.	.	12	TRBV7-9	CASSLGDYEQYF	TGTGCCAGCAGCTTAGGGGACTACGAGCAGTACTTC
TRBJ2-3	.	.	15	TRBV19	CASSRTPGTQDTQYF	TGTGCCAGTAGTAGGACTCCGGGCACCCAAGATACGCAGTATTTT
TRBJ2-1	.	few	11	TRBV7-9	CASRLGTEQFF	TGTGCCAGCAGATTAGGGACAGAGCAGTTCTTC
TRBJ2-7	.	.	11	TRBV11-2	CASSLEGEQYF	TGTGCCAGCAGCTTAGAAGGCGAGCAGTACTTC
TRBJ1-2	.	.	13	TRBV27	CASNGRGYRSYTF	TGTGCCAGCAACGGTAGGGGCTATCGATCCTACACCTTC
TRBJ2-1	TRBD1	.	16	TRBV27	CASSLLQGTTYNEQFF	TGTGCCAGCAGCCTATTACAGGGGACGACCTACAATGAGCAGTTCTTC
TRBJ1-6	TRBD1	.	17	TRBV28	CASSSLQGAAYNSPLHF	TGTGCCAGCAGTTCTCTACAGGGGGCCGCCTATAATTCACCCCTCCACTTT
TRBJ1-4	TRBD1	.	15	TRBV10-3	CATAISQGAGEKLFF	TGTGCCACAGCGATCAGCCAGGGGGCCGGTGAAAAACTGTTTTTT
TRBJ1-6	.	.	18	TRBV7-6	CASSLTGPGTNYNSPLHF	TGTGCCAGCAGCTTAACGGGTCCGGGCACCAACTATAATTCACCCCTCCACTTT
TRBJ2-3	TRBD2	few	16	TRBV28	CASSPSSGVSTDTQYF	TGTGCCAGCAGCCCCTCTAGCGGGGTTAGCACAGATACGCAGTATTTT
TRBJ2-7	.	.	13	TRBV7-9	CASSFDANYEQYF	TGTGCCAGCAGCTTTGATGCGAACTACGAGCAGTACTTC
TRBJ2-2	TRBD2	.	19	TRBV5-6	CASSLSLGLAGLNTGELFF	TGTGCCAGCAGCTTGTCGTTGGGACTAGCGGGTTTAAACACCGGGGAGCTGTTTTTT
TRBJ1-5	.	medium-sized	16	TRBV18	CASSPSGRVSNQPQHF	TGTGCCAGCTCACCATCGGGCAGGGTGAGCAATCAGCCCCAGCATTTT
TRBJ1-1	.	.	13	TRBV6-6	CASSYGLGTEAFF	TGTGCCAGCAGTTACGGGTTGGGCACTGAAGCTTTCTTT
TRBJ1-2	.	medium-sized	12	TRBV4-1	CASSQGLVGYTF	TGCGCCAGCAGCCAAGGGTTGGTTGGCTACACCTTC
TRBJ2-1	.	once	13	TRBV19	CASSADNDNEQFF	TGTGCCAGTAGTGCCGACAACGACAATGAGCAGTTCTTC
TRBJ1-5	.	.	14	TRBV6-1	CASVALYSNQPQHF	TGTGCCAGCGTCGCGTTGTATAGCAATCAGCCCCAGCATTTT
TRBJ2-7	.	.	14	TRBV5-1	CASSLEGAGYEQYF	TGCGCCAGCAGCTTGGAAGGGGCCGGGTACGAGCAGTACTTC
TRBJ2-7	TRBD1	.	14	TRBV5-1	CASSPMTGSYEQYF	TGTGCCAGCAGCCCAATGACAGGGTCCTACGAGCAGTACTTC
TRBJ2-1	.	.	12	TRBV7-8	CASTHRSDEQFF	TGTGCCAGCACGCATCGGAGCGATGAGCAGTTCTTC
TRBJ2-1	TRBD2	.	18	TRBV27	CASSLPDGTSGSRNEQFF	TGTGCCAGCAGTTTACCTGATGGGACTAGCGGGAGCCGGAATGAGCAGTTCTTC
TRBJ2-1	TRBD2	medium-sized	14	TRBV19	CASSLLAEGNEQFF	TGTGCCAGTAGTCTACTAGCGGAAGGGAATGAGCAGTTCTTC
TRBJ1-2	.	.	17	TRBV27	CASSLSFQFSANYGYTF	TGTGCCAGCAGTTTAAGTTTTCAGTTTTCAGCTAACTATGGCTACACCTTC
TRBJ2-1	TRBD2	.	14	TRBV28	CASRTSGSYNEQFF	TGTGCCAGCCGCACTAGCGGATCCTACAATGAGCAGTTCTTC
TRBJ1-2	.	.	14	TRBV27	CASSPSDSPKGYTF	TGTGCCAGCAGTCCATCCGACAGTCCTAAGGGCTACACCTTC
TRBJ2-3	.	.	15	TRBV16	CASSQFSVPADTQYF	TGTGCCAGCAGCCAATTTTCGGTCCCGGCAGATACGCAGTATTTT
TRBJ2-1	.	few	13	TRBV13	CASSLGGANEQFF	TGTGCCAGCAGCTTAGGCGGGGCGAATGAGCAGTTCTTC
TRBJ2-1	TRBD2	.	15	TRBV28	CASSTPFSGDNEQFF	TGTGCCAGCAGCACCCCTTTTAGCGGGGACAATGAGCAGTTCTTC
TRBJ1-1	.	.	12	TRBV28	CASTRGYTEAFF	TGTGCCAGCACAAGGGGGTACACTGAAGCTTTCTTT
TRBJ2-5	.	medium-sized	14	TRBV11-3	CASSHGVGSETQYF	TGTGCCAGCAGCCATGGGGTAGGGTCAGAGACCCAGTACTTC
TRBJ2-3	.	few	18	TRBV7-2	CASSALFGGADVGDTQYF	TGTGCCAGCAGCGCCCTTTTTGGGGGGGCCGATGTAGGTGATACGCAGTATTTT
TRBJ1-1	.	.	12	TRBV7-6	CASSLGGAEAFF	TGTGCCAGCAGCTTAGGGGGGGCTGAAGCTTTCTTT
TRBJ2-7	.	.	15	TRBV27	CASSLWASDRHEQYF	TGTGCCAGCAGTTTATGGGCTAGTGATCGCCACGAGCAGTACTTC
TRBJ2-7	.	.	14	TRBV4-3	CASSQGTYSYEQYF	TGCGCCAGCAGCCAAGGGACATACTCCTACGAGCAGTACTTC
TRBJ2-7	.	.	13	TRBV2	CASSPPASYEQYF	TGTGCCAGCAGTCCCCCAGCCTCCTACGAGCAGTACTTC